The clone carrying this T cell receptor beta chain was found a few times. Its antigen is undetermined. The data originate from a study of T-cell memory formation after mild COVID-19. Study-level findings and limits: Pre-infection memory harbored some responding clones, suggesting cross-reactive memory joined. Nothing confirmed that second-wave clones peaking on day 37 were specific for SARS-CoV-2.

MiXCR, applied by TCRdb to the 5' RACE reads, yields one record per CDR3 protein. This table has roughly 280,000 distinct CDR3 sequences, approximately 7.6% appearing once. Germline CDR1 and CDR2: ENHRY and SYGVKD. The CDR3 sequence is 18 residues long. The ends were cut back, 0 bases at V and 0 bases at J, with 12 bases in the middle. The sample was PBMCs or a T cell subset sorted from them (not recorded which). The sequence was obtained from a man between 18 and 29 years old who had mild COVID-19 (a few samples of this study predate the infection). Cell type and time point are not known. The V gene is TRBV10-3, the J gene TRBJ1-6, with a possible D match to TRBD1 (5 bases). CDR3 sequence (DNA): TGTGCCATCAGTGAGTCGCGGGACGTGAGCTCCTATAATTCACCCCTCCACTTT. Protein sequence: CAISESRDVSSYNSPLHF.